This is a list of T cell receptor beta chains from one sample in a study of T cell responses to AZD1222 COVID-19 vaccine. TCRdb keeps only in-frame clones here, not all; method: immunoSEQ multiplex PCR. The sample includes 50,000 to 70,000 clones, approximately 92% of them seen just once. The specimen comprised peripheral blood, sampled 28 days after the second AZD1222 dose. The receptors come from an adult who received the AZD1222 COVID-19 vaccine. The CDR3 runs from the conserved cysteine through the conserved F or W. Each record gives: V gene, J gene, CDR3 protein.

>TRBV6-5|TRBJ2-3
CASSRSSTDTQYF
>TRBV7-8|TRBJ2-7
CASSRDRDYEQYF
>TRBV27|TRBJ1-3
CASSPSTGGGNTIYF
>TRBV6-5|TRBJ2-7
CASSRGGSYEQYF
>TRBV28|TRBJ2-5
CASSLAEGTQYF
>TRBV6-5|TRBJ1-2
CASSYSRHGGYTF
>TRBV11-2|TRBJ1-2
CASSLGQGDYGYTF
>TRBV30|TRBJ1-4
CAWSPGSTNEKLFF
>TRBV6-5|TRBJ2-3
CASSSGLVPVYF
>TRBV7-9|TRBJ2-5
CASSSATGQYF
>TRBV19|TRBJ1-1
CASSIGGRGTEAFF
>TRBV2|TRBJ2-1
CASSEVWLAGGLGEQFF
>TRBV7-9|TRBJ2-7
CASSLPVLSSYEQYF
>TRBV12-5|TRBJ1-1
CASGLSPNTEAFF
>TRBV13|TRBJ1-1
CASSGTGQGNTEAFF
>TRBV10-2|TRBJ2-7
CASSGLAGYEQYF
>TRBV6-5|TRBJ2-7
CASIPTGSYEQYF
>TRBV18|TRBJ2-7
CASSRDSTYEQYF
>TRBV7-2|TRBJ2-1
CASSLDLLAGGSQFF
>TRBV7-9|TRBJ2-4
CASSEGNIAKNIQYF
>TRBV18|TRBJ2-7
CASSPAGGNEQYF
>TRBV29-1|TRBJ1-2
CSVGGGWVGDYTF
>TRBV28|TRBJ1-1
CAITRGSTEAFF
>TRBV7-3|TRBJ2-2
CASSLDPRGTGELFF
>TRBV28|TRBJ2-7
CASSLYGPESYEQYF
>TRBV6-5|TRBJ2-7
CASSYSTQRSYEQYF
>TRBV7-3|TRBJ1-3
CASSPDRGWANTIYF
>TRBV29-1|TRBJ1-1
CSVEEGQRSAEAFF
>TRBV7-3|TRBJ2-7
CASSKNSYEQYF
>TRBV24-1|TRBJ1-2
CATRTIWTCYGYTF
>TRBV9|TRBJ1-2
CASSVGEIPIWHYGYTF
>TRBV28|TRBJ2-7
CASSSSYYEQYF
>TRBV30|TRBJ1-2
CAWRYPGANYGYTF
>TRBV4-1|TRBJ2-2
CASSQEKGLAVTGELFF
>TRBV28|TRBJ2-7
CASSLTGAKEQYF
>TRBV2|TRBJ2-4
CASGEGDIAKNIQYF
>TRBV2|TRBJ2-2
CASSSLIDTGELFF
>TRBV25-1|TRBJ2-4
CATVGQGKNIQYF
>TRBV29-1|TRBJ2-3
CSVESRLPTTDTQYF
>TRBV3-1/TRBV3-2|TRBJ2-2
CASSPTLSTNTGELFF
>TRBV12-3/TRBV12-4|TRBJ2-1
CASSRTGGKEQFF
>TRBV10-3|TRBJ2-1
CAISEAAESNEQFF
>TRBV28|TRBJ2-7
CASRNRDSYEQYF